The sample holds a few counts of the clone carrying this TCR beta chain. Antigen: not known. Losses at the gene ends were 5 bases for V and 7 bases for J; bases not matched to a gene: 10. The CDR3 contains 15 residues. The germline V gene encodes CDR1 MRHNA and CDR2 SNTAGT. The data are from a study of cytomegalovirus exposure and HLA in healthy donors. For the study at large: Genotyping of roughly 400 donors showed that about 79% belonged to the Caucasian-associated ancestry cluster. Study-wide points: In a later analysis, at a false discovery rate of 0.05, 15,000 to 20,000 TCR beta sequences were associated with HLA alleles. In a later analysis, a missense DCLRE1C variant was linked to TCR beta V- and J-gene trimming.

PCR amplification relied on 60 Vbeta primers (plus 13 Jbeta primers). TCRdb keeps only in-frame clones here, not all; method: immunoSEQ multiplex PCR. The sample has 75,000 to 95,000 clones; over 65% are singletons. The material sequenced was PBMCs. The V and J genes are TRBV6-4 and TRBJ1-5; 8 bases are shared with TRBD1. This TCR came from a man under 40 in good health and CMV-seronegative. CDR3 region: CASSRQGQGFQPQHF. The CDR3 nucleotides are TGTGCCAGCAGTAGACAGGGGCAGGGGTTCCAGCCCCAGCATTTT.